Each of the 21 T cell receptor beta chains below was sequenced from the same sample in a study of T cell repertoires in cytomegalovirus infection. One entry per CDR3 protein results from TCRdb running MiXCR on the reads. In the table there are 640,000 or so distinct CDR3 sequences, roughly 33% of which are singletons. These TCRs are of unknown antigen specificity. Sequenced here: cultured PBMCs, sampled from culture after CMV antigen stimulation. The receptors were sampled from a human donor in good health (CMV status not recorded). Some clones in this sample may be carry-over from other donors' samples.

J is TRBJ1-1 and V is TRBV6-2 or TRBV6-3; D is undetermined. CDR3 length equals 16 residues. The germline V and J ends were trimmed by 3 bases and 1 base, with 15 bases remaining between them. Germline-derived CDR1 and CDR2 are MNHEY and SVGEGT. CDR3 sequence: CASSYELGMTNTEAFF. DNA for the CDR3: TGTGCCAGCAGTTATGAGTTAGGTATGACGAACACTGAAGCTTTCTTT.

This rearrangement joins TRBV20-1 to TRBJ1-5, with D possibly being TRBD1 (5 bases). V dropped 4 bases and J dropped 6 bases, with 13 bases sitting between them. The CDR3 extends over 13 amino acids. CDR1 is DFQATT, CDR2 SNEGSKA, per germline (reference sequence). The CDR3 spells CSAKGGESQPQHF. The CDR3 nucleotides are TGCAGTGCTAAGGGAGGGGAAAGTCAGCCCCAGCATTTT.

This clonotype has a handful of counts. The chain employs TRBV12-3 or TRBV12-4 and TRBJ2-3; TRBD2 might be the D (5 bases). The CDR3 sequence is 15 residues long. Trimming stripped 5 bases from V and 1 base from J, with 13 bases between. This chain's CDR3 is CASSPTGVRTDTQYF. Here the CDR3 DNA reads TGTGCCAGCAGTCCGACCGGGGTCCGCACAGATACGCAGTATTTT.

Only a few counts were recorded for this clonotype. The chain employs TRBV28 and TRBJ2-3, with D uncertain. Trimming cost V 5 bases and J 6 bases, with 18 bases left between them. The germline gives CDR1 MDHEN, CDR2 SYDVKM. The CDR3 contains 15 residues. CDR3 sequence (DNA): TGTGCCAGCAGTATTTTCGGGCGCATGCTTGATACGCAGTATTTT. Encoded protein: CASSIFGRMLDTQYF.

This clonotype was counted between two and nine times. The chain couples TRBV28 to TRBJ1-5; weak D call: TRBD1 (5 bases). Per the germline V gene, CDR1 is MDHEN and CDR2 is SYDVKM. The CDR3 is 15 amino acids. V lost 4 bases and J lost 6, with 16 bases in between. In DNA, the CDR3 is TGTGCCAGCAGTTCCCCGGGCAGGGCGAGTCAGCCCCAGCATTTT. Translated, it gives CASSSPGRASQPQHF.

The CDR3 protein is CASSITGGTEAFF. CDR3 in DNA: TGTGCCAGCAGTATCACGGGGGGCACTGAAGCTTTCTTT. The J gene is TRBJ1-1, the V gene TRBV6-1; weak D call: TRBD1 (5 bases). Trimming removed 5 bases from V and 4 bases from J, with 11 bases in between. Germline CDR1 is MNHNS and CDR2 is SASEGT. This CDR3 has 13 amino acids.

The CDR3, as DNA: TGTGCCAGCAGCTGGGGCCTTCCCAGCACAGATACGCAGTATTTT. Amino acids: CASSWGLPSTDTQYF. The chain has TRBV7-9 and TRBJ2-3, with a weak D call TRBD1 (5 bases). Germline-derived CDR1 and CDR2 are SEHNR and FQNEAQ (reference sequence). The CDR3 totals 15 residues. The ends were cut back, 4 bases at V and 0 bases at J, with 11 bases in the middle.

J is TRBJ2-7 and V is TRBV7-9, with TRBD1 identical over 10 bases. The CDR3 sequence is 14 residues long. V was clipped by 5 bases and J by 9 bases; unmatched bases: 10. Germline assignment: CDR1 SEHNR and CDR2 FQNEAQ (reference sequence). CDR3 sequence: CASSRGQGGTGQYF. Here the CDR3 DNA reads TGTGCCAGCAGCAGAGGACAGGGGGGAACAGGGCAGTACTTC.

This clonotype was seen many times. V gene TRBV7-8 combines with J gene TRBJ2-5, with a possible D match to TRBD2 (6 bases). Trimming shortened V by 4 bases and J by 2 bases, and 14 bases separated the two germline ends. This CDR3 region has 15 residues. CDR1 is SGHVS, CDR2 FQNEAQ, per germline. The CDR3 DNA reads as TGTGCCAGCAGCTCCGGACCGACTAGGCAAGAGACCCAGTACTTC. Encoded protein: CASSSGPTRQETQYF.

In its sample, this clonotype was seen a few times. V usage is TRBV5-1 and J usage is TRBJ2-5; no firm D call. V dropped 3 bases and J dropped 2 bases, with 14 bases sitting between them. Looked up from germline, CDR1 is SGHRS and CDR2 is YFSETQ. The CDR3 is 15 amino acids. The CDR3 region is CASSSVARAQETQYF. CDR3 DNA: TGCGCCAGCAGCTCCGTCGCCCGGGCACAAGAGACCCAGTACTTC.

This rearrangement joins TRBV18 to TRBJ1-5; a possible D gene is TRBD1 (6 bases). With 3 bases removed from V and 3 bases from J, the gap between germline ends came to 15 bases. CDR1 and CDR2 (germline): KGHSH, LQKENI. The CDR3 is made up of 16 amino acids. CDR3 loop: CASSPFKGDDNQPQHF. CDR3 in DNA: TGTGCCAGCTCACCCTTCAAGGGGGATGACAATCAGCCCCAGCATTTT.

The rearrangement joins TRBV12-3 or TRBV12-4 to TRBJ1-4, with D unclear. The V end was cut by 0 bases, the J end by 3 bases, with 8 bases between. There are 15 residues in the CDR3. CDR3 in amino acids: CASSLALHANEKLFF. The CDR3 DNA reads TGTGCCAGCAGTTTAGCGCTACATGCTAATGAAAAACTGTTTTTT.

The gene calls are TRBV11-2 and TRBJ2-2; perhaps TRBD2 as D (6 bases). Trimming cost V 8 bases and J 5 bases, with 18 bases left between them. This CDR3 is 15 amino acids long. Germline V CDR1 and CDR2: SGHAT, FQNNGV. The CDR3 reads CASRQLSGGTGELFF. CDR3 nucleotides: TGTGCCAGCCGCCAATTGTCCGGAGGGACCGGGGAGCTGTTTTTT.

This clonotype came up a few times. This chain uses TRBV7-9 with TRBJ2-4, with D hard to call. The CDR3 has 17 amino acids. V was clipped by 4 bases and J by 0 bases, with 16 bases between them. CDR1 and CDR2 from the germline V gene are SEHNR and FQNEAQ (reference sequence). Here the CDR3 reads CASSSPPQELAKNIQYF. The CDR3 DNA reads TGTGCCAGCAGCTCCCCCCCCCAGGAACTAGCCAAAAACATTCAGTACTTC.

This clonotype was picked up many times. This chain connects TRBV7-2 to TRBJ2-2; TRBD1 matches at 10 bases. This CDR3 comprises 14 residues. Germline CDR1 SGHTA, CDR2 FQGNSA. J lost 5 bases, V lost 5 bases, and 2 bases had no gene match. CDR3: CASSRDRGTGELFF. The CDR3 DNA reads TGTGCCAGCAGCCGGGACAGGGGTACCGGGGAGCTGTTTTTT.

The sample holds a few counts of this clonotype. This chain joins TRBV7-6 and TRBJ1-2, with a possible D match to TRBD1 (6 bases). Trimming took off 2 bases at V and 6 bases at J, with 22 bases between the two ends. The CDR3 contains 17 residues. Germline-derived CDR1 and CDR2 are SGHVS and FNYEAQ. CDR3 sequence: CASSLHRSGQPLNGYTF. Here the CDR3 DNA reads TGTGCCAGCAGCTTACACCGCAGCGGACAGCCTCTTAATGGCTACACCTTC.

This clonotype was counted only a few times. V gene TRBV6-2 or TRBV6-3 combines with J gene TRBJ2-1; tentatively, D is TRBD1 or TRBD2 (5 bases each). From germline, CDR1 is MNHEY and CDR2 SVGEGT. The CDR3 sequence is 14 residues long. V was pared by 2 bases and J by 15 bases, with 20 bases between. The CDR3 DNA reads TGTGCCAGCAGTTACCGGGGCCACTCAATGAGCTGGTTCTTC. Encoded protein: CASSYRGHSMSWFF.

This clonotype was seen a few times. The V call is TRBV10-3, the J call TRBJ2-3; D uncertain. Germline CDR1 reads ENHRY; CDR2 reads SYGVKD. The CDR3 covers 14 residues. Trimming removed 3 bases from V and 3 bases from J, with 10 bases in between. The CDR3 DNA sequence: TGTGCCATCAGTGAACAAATAGGAACAGATACGCAGTATTTT. Its protein is CAISEQIGTDTQYF.

The chain is built from TRBV7-9 and TRBJ2-2; TRBD2 might be the D (6 bases). The V end lost 2 bases, the J end lost 4 bases, and 8 bases lay between the germline ends. Germline CDR1 reads SEHNR; CDR2 reads FQNEAQ (reference sequence). The CDR3 is 14 residues long. The CDR3: CASSLLASTGELFF. The DNA of the CDR3 is TGTGCCAGCAGCTTACTAGCGAGCACCGGGGAGCTGTTTTTT.

J is TRBJ1-6 and V is TRBV7-9; TRBD1 is a possible D gene (5 bases). Germline-derived CDR1 and CDR2 are SEHNR and FQNEAQ (reference sequence). CDR3 length equals 13 residues. V was pared by 5 bases and J by 11 bases, with 13 bases between. The CDR3 nucleotides read TGTGCCAGCAGCCCGACCCGGGGGACACCCCTCCACTTT. Protein sequence: CASSPTRGTPLHF.

The chain links TRBV4-1 to TRBJ2-3, with TRBD1 identical over 9 bases. The V gene end was trimmed by 2 bases and the J gene end by 1 base; junction bases not matched to a gene: 10. The CDR3 consists of 18 residues. Germline assignment: CDR1 MGHRA and CDR2 YSYEKL. The CDR3 is CASSQPTGGIWGTDTQYF. CDR3 coding DNA: TGCGCCAGCAGCCAACCGACAGGGGGGATATGGGGCACAGATACGCAGTATTTT.